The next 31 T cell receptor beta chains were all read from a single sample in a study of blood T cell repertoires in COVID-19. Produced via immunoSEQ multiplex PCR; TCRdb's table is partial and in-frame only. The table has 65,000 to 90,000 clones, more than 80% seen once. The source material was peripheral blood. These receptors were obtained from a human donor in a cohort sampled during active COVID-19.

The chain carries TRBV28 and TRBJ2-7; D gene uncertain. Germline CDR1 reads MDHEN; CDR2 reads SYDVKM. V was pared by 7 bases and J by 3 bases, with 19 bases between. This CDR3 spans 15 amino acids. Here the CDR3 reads CASTVGGFRSYEQYF. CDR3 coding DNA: TGTGCCAGCACCGTTGGCGGTTTCCGGAGCTACGAGCAGTACTTC.

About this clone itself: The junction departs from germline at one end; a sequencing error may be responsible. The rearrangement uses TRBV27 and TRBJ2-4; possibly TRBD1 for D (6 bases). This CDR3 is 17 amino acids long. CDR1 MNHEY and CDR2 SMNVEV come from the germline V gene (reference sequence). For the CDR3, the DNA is TGTGCCAGCAGTTCCCTCCTAAAACAGGGAGCCAGAAACATTCAGTACTTC. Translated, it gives CASSSLLKQGARNIQYF.

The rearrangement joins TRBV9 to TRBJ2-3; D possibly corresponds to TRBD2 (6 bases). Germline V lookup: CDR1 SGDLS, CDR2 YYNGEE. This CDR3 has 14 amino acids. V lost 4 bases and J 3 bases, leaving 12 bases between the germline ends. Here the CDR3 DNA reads TGTGCCAGCAGCCGAGAGAGCGGGACAGATACGCAGTATTTT. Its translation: CASSRESGTDTQYF. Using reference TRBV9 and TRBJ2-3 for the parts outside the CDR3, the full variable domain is DSGVTQTPKHLITATGQRVTLRCSPRSGDLSVYWYQQSLDQGLQFLIQYYNGEERAKGNILERFSAQQFPDLHSELNLSSLELGDSALYFCASSRESGTDTQYFGPGTRLTVL.

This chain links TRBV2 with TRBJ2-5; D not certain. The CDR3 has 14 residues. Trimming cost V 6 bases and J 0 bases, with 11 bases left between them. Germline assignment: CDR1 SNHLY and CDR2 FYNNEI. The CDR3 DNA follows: TGTGCCAGCAGCGGTACTACGTACCAAGAGACCCAGTACTTC. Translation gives CASSGTTYQETQYF.

For the CDR3, the DNA is TGTGCCAGCAGCTTGGTAGGACAGGGGGGAGAGACCCAGTACTTC. It is translated as CASSLVGQGGETQYF. The rearrangement links TRBV5-4 to TRBJ2-5; 10 bases agree with TRBD1. Germline trimming cut 0 bases from V and 4 bases from J; bases unmatched to any gene: 3. This CDR3 contains 15 residues. CDR1 is SGHNT, CDR2 YYREEE, per germline (reference sequence).

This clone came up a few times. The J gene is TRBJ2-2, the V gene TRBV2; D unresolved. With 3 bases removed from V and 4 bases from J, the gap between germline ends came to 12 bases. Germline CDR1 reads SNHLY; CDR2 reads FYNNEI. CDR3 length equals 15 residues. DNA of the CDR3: TGTGCCAGCAGTGATCTAGGAACTCCCACCGGGGAGCTGTTTTTT. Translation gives CASSDLGTPTGELFF.

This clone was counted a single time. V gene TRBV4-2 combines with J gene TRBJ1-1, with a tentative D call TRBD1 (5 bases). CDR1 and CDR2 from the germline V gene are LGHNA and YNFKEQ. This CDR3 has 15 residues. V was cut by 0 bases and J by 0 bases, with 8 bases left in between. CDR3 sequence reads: CASSQERQMNTEAFF. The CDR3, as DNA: TGTGCCAGCAGCCAAGAGAGACAGATGAACACTGAAGCTTTCTTT.

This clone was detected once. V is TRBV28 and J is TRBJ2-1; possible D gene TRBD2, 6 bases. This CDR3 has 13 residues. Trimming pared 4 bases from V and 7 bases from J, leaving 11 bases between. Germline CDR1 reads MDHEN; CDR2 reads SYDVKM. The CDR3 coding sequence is TGTGCCAGCAGTTGGGGGGTTCGGAATGAGCAGTTCTTC. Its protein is CASSWGVRNEQFF.

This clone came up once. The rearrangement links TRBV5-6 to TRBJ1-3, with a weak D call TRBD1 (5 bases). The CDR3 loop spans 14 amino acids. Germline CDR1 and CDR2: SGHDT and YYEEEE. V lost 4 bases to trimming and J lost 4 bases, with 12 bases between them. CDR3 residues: CASSPDGGGNTIYF. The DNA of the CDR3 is TGTGCCAGCAGCCCGGACGGGGGAGGAAACACCATATATTTT.

The CDR3 coding sequence is TGTGCCTGGAGCCCACCGGGACAGGCGAACACCGGGGAGCTGTTTTTT. This encodes CAWSPPGQANTGELFF. The rearrangement uses TRBV30 and TRBJ2-2; 8 bases are shared with TRBD1. The V segment lost 3 bases and the J segment 0 bases; nucleotides outside the gene matches: 6. Germline assignment: CDR1 GTSNPN and CDR2 SVGIG (reference sequence). The CDR3 sequence is 16 residues long.

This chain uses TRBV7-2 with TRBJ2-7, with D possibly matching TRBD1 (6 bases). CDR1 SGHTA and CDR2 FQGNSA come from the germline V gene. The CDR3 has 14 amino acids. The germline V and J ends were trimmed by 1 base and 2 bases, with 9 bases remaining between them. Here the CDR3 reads CASSLVQGTYEQYF. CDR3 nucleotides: TGTGCCAGCAGCTTAGTACAGGGAACCTACGAGCAGTACTTC.

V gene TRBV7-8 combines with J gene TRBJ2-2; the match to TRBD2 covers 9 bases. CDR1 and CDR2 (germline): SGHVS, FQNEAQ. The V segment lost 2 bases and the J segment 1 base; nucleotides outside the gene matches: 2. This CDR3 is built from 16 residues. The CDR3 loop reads CASSLRLAVNTGELFF. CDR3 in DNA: TGTGCCAGCAGCTTAAGACTAGCGGTGAACACCGGGGAGCTGTTTTTT.

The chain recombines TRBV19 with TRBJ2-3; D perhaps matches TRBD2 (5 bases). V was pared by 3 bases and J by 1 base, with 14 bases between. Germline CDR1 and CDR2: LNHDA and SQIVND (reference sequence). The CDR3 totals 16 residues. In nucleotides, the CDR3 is TGTGCCAGTAGTATCGAGGGAGAAGTGGGCACAGATACGCAGTATTTT. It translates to CASSIEGEVGTDTQYF.

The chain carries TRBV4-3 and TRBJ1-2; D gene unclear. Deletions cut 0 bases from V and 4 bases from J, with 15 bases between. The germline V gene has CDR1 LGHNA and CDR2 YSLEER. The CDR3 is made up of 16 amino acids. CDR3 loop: CASSQESNSLGYGYTF. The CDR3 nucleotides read TGCGCCAGCAGCCAAGAGTCGAACAGTCTGGGCTATGGCTACACCTTC.

In DNA, the CDR3 is TGTGCCAGCAGCTTGTTGGCGGGGGTGGACACTGAAGCTTTCTTT. This gives the protein CASSLLAGVDTEAFF. The chain has TRBV5-4 and TRBJ1-1; possible D gene TRBD1, 5 bases. Germline-derived CDR1 and CDR2 are SGHNT and YYREEE (reference sequence). The CDR3 is 15 amino acids. Trimming stripped 1 base from V and 3 bases from J, with 13 bases between.

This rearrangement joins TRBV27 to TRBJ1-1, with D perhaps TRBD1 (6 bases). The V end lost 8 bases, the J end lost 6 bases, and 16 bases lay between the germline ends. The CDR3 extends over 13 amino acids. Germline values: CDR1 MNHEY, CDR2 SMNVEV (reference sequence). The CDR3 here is CASSLGTQAEAFF. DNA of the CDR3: TGTGCCAGCTCACTTGGGACACAGGCTGAAGCTTTCTTT.

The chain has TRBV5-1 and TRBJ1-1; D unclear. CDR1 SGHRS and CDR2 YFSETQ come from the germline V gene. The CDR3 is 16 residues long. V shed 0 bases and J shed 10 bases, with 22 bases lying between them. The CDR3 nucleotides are TGCGCCAGCAGCTTGGCCATCCAGTCAGGCTTGGGTGGAGCTTTCTTT. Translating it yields CASSLAIQSGLGGAFF.

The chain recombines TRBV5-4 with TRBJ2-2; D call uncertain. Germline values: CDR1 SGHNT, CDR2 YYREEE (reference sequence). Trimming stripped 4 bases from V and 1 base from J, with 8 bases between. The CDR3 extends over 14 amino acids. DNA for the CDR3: TGTGCCAGCAGCCCGAGCCGGAACACCGGGGAGCTGTTTTTT. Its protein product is CASSPSRNTGELFF.

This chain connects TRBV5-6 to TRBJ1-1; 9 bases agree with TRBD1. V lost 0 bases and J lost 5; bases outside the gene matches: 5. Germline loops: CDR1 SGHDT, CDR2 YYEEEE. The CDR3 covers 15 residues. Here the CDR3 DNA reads TGTGCCAGCAGCTTGGCCGGGACAGGGACTACTGAAGCTTTCTTT. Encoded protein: CASSLAGTGTTEAFF.

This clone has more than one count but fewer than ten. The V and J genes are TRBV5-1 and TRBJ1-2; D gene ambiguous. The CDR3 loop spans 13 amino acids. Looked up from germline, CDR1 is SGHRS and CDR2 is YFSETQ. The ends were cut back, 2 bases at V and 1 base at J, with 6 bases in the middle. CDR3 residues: CASSFNVNYGYTF. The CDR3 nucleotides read TGCGCCAGCAGCTTCAATGTTAACTATGGCTACACCTTC.

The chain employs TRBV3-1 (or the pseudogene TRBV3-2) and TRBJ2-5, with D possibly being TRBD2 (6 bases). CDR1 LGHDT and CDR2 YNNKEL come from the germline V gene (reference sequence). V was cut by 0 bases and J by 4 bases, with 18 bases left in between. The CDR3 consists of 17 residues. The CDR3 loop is CASSQEGRGPRGETQYF. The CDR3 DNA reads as TGTGCCAGCAGCCAAGAGGGGCGGGGACCCCGTGGAGAGACCCAGTACTTC.

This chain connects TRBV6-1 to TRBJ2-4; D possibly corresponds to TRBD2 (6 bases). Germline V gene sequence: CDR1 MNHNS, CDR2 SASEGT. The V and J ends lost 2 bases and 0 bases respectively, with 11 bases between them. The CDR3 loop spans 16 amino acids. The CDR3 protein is CASSEIRGIAKNIQYF. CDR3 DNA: TGTGCCAGCAGTGAAATTCGGGGGATAGCCAAAAACATTCAGTACTTC.

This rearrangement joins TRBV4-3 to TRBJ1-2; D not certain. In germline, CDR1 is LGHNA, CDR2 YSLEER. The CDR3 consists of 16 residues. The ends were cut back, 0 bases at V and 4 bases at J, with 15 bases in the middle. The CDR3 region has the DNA TGCGCCAGCAGCCAAGAGTTTATCTCGTCGGTCTATGGCTACACCTTC. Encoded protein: CASSQEFISSVYGYTF.

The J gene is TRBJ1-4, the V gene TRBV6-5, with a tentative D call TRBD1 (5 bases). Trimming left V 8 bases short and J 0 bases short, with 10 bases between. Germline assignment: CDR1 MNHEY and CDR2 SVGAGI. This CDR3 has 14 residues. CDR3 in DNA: TGTGCCAGCCGACAGCTTGCAACTAATGAAAAACTGTTTTTT. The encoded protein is CASRQLATNEKLFF.

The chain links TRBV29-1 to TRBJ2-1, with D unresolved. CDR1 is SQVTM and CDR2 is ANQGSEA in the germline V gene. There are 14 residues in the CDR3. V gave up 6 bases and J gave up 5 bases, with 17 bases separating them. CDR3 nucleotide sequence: TGCAGCGTCACCTCCAGACTCTACGACAATGAGCAGTTCTTC. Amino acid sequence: CSVTSRLYDNEQFF.

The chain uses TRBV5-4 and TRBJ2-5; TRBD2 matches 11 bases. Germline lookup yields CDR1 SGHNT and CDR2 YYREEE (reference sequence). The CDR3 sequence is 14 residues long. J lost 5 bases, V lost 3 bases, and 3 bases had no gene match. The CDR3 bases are TGTGCCAGCAGCTATAGCGGGGGGGCGGAGACCCAGTACTTC. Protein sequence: CASSYSGGAETQYF.

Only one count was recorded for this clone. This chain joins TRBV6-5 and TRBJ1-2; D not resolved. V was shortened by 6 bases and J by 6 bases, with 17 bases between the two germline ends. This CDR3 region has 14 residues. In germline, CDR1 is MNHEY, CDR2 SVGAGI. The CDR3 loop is CASRPLGSGNGYTF. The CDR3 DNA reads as TGTGCCAGCAGACCACTGGGGAGCGGGAATGGCTACACCTTC.

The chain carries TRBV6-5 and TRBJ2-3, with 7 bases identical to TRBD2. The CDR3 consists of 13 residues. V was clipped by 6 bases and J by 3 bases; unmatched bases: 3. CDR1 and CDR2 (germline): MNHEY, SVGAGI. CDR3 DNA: TGTGCCAGCAGGAGGGAGGGGACAGATACGCAGTATTTT. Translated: CASRREGTDTQYF.

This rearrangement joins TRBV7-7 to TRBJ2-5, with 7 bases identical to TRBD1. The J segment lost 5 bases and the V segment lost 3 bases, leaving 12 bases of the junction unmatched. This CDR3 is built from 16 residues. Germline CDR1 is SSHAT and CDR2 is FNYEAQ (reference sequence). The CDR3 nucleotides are TGTGCCAGCAGCTTGGGTGTAAGGGGGCAGCGGGAGACCCAGTACTTC. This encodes CASSLGVRGQRETQYF.

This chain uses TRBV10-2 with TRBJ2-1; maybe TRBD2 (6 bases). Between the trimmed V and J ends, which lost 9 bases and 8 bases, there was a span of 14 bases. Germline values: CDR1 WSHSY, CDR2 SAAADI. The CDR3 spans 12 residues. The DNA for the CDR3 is TGCGCCAGTGCCCATGGAGGGTATGAGCAGTTCTTC. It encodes CASAHGGYEQFF.

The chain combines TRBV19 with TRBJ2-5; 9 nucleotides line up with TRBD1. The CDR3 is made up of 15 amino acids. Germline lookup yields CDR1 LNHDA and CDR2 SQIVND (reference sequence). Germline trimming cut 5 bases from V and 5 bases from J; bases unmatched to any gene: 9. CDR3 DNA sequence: TGTGCCAGTAGTCCCCGGACAGGGGAGTTTGAGACCCAGTACTTC. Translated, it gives CASSPRTGEFETQYF.